One and the same sample provided the 4 T cell receptor beta chains below, sequenced in a study of regulatory T cells in long-lasting Graves disease. The authors built TCR beta libraries using iRepertoire HTBI primers and Arm-PCR of CDR3 regions. TCRdb ran MiXCR on the multiplex PCR reads and lists one entry per CDR3 protein. The repertoire holds some 470,000 distinct CDR3 sequences, with 20% to 25% as singletons. Specified time point: persistent/refractory GD, antithyroid drugs over 5 years with positive TRAb. RNA from PBMCs was the source of the TCR library. The material was peripheral blood mononuclear cells (PBMCs), obtained when the disease was refractory, from a patient treated with antithyroid drugs. These TCRs come from a female donor with Graves disease.

V gene TRBV5-4 combines with J gene TRBJ1-2; D remains unclear. From germline, CDR1 is SGHNT and CDR2 YYREEE (reference sequence). The CDR3 consists of 12 residues. V lost 0 bases to trimming and J lost 13 bases, with 13 bases between them. The CDR3 region has the DNA TGTGCCAGCAGCTTGGAGGGCCTGCCCCTCACCTTC. This gives the protein CASSLEGLPLTF.

The rearrangement joins TRBV29-1 to TRBJ2-3; weak D call: TRBD1 (6 bases). Trimming took off 3 bases at V and 1 base at J, with 8 bases between the two ends. This CDR3 has 13 amino acids. Looked up from germline, CDR1 is SQVTM and CDR2 is ANQGSEA. DNA for the CDR3: TGCAGCGTTGAGAACAGGGGCACAGATACGCAGTATTTT. Translated, it gives CSVENRGTDTQYF.

This clonotype has a handful of counts. This rearrangement joins TRBV20-1 to TRBJ1-1; D perhaps matches TRBD1 (6 bases). In germline, CDR1 is DFQATT, CDR2 SNEGSKA (reference sequence). V was pared by 3 bases and J by 7 bases, with 18 bases between. The CDR3 is 14 residues long. The CDR3 region has the DNA TGCAGTGCTAGCCCCGAAAGGGGGTTCGGTGAAGCTTTCTTT. This gives the protein CSASPERGFGEAFF.

Details on this clonotype: A much larger clone differs by one base, so this may be a read error. The chain recombines TRBV6-1 with TRBJ2-7, with no clear D. Germline V gene sequence: CDR1 MNHNS, CDR2 SASEGT. V lost 6 bases, J lost 2 bases, and 11 bases lay in between. This CDR3 spans 13 amino acids. The CDR3, as DNA: TGTGCCAGCAGATCCATCAATACCTACGAGCAGTACTTC. Translation gives CASRSINTYEQYF.